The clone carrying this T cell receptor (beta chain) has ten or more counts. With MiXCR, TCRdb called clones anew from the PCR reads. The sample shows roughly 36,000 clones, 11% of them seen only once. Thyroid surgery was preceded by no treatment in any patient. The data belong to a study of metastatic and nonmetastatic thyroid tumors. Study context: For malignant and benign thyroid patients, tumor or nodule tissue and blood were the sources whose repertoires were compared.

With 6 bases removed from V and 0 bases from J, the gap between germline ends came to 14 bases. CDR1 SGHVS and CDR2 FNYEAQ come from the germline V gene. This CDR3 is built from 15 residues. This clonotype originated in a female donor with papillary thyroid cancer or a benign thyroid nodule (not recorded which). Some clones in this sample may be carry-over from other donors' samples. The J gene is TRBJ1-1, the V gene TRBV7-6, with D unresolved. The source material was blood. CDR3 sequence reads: CASRGPGGMNTEAFF. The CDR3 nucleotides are TGTGCCAGCAGGGGCCCGGGCGGCATGAACACTGAAGCTTTCTTT.